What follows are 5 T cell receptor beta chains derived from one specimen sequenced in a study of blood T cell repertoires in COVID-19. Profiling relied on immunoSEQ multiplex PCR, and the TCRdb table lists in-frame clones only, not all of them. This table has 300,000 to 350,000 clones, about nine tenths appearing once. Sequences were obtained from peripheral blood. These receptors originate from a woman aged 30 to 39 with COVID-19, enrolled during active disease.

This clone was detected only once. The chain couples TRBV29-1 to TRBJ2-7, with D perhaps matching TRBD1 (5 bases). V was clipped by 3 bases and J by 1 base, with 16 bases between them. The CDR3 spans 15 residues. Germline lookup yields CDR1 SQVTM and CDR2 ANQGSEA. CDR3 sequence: CSVERRTGLSYEQYF. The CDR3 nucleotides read TGCAGCGTTGAGAGGAGAACAGGCCTTTCCTACGAGCAGTACTTC.

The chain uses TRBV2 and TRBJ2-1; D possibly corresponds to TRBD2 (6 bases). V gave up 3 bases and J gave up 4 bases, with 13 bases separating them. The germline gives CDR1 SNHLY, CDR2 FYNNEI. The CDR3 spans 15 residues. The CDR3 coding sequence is TGTGCCAGCAGTGAGGGAGGTCTGGCTTACAATGAGCAGTTCTTC. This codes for CASSEGGLAYNEQFF.

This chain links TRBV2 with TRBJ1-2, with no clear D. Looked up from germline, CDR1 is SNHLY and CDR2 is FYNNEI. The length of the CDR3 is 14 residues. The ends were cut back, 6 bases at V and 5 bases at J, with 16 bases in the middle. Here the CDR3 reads CASRGPVREYGYTF. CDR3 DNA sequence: TGTGCCAGCAGGGGCCCAGTTCGGGAATATGGCTACACCTTC.

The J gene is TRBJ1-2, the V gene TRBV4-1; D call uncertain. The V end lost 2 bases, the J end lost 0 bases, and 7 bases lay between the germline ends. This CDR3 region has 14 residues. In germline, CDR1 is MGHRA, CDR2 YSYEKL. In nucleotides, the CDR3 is TGCGCCAGCAGCCAAACTGAATCTAACTATGGCTACACCTTC. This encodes CASSQTESNYGYTF.

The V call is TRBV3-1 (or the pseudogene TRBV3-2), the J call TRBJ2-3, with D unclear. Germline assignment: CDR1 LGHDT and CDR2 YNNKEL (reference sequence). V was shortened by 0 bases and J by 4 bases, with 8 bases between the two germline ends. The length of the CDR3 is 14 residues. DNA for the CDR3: TGTGCCAGCAGCCAAGATATTTCGGCAGATACGCAGTATTTT. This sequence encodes CASSQDISADTQYF.